The 21 T cell receptor beta chains in this list originate from one sample, sequenced in a study of cytomegalovirus exposure and HLA in healthy donors. The PCR employed 60 Vbeta primers together with 13 Jbeta primers. Sequenced by immunoSEQ multiplex PCR; TCRdb stores in-frame clones only, minus some. Altogether approximately 160,000 clones are present, over 70% being singletons, with the ten largest covering 7.4%. The sample was PBMCs. The receptors shown here come from a male donor in good health and CMV-seropositive.

The chain combines TRBV6-4 with TRBJ2-1, with D maybe TRBD1 (6 bases). The ends were cut back, 10 bases at V and 5 bases at J, with 12 bases in the middle. This CDR3 is 12 amino acids long. CDR1 MRHNA and CDR2 SNTAGT come from the germline V gene. The CDR3 is CATGQTNNEQFF. Here the CDR3 DNA reads TGTGCCACCGGACAGACCAACAATGAGCAGTTCTTC.

This rearrangement joins TRBV6-1 to TRBJ2-3; 11 positions match TRBD2. This CDR3 has 14 amino acids. Germline lookup yields CDR1 MNHNS and CDR2 SASEGT. The trim removed 6 bases at V and 1 base at J, leaving 0 bases unmatched. The CDR3 DNA follows: TGTGCCAGCAGGACTAGCGGGGGCACAGATACGCAGTATTTT. Translation: CASRTSGGTDTQYF.

The CDR3 nucleotides read TGTGCCAGTAGTACTGCCGGGGACTATGGCTACACCTTC. This gives the protein CASSTAGDYGYTF. This chain joins TRBV19 and TRBJ1-2; D uncertain. V was trimmed by 4 bases and J by 3 bases, leaving 9 bases between them. The CDR3 runs to 13 residues. Germline lookup yields CDR1 LNHDA and CDR2 SQIVND (reference sequence).

The CDR3 region is CASSLRGVTYEQYF. The CDR3 nucleotides are TGTGCCAGCAGTCTCCGGGGGGTAACCTACGAGCAGTACTTC. This sequence joins TRBV28 and TRBJ2-7; the match to TRBD2 covers 7 bases. V lost 5 bases, J lost 2 bases, and 6 bases stayed unmatched. The germline V gene encodes CDR1 MDHEN and CDR2 SYDVKM. The length of the CDR3 is 14 residues. The full variable domain, with the rest looked up from reference TRBV28 and TRBJ2-7, is DVKVTQSSRYLVKRTGEKVFLECVQDMDHENMFWYRQDPGLGLRLIYFSYDVKMKEKGDIPEGYSVSREKKERFSLILESASTNQTSMYLCASSLRGVTYEQYFGPGTRLTVT.

V is TRBV6-1 and J is TRBJ1-1; D is ambiguous. V lost 9 bases, J lost 7 bases, and 12 bases lay in between. The CDR3 is made up of 11 amino acids. Germline V gene data show CDR1 as MNHNS and CDR2 as SASEGT. The DNA of the CDR3 is TGTGCCAGTAACTGGGAGTGTGAAGCTTTCTTT. As protein: CASNWECEAFF.

The chain is built from TRBV7-2 and TRBJ2-7, with TRBD2 matching 13 bases. Germline V gene data show CDR1 as SGHTA and CDR2 as FQGNSA. The junction had 12 bases not matched to a gene; V was cut back by 5 bases and J by 2 bases. The CDR3 covers 18 residues. CDR3 in DNA: TGTGCCAGCAGCCCCAAGACTAGCGGGGGGCCAAGGACCTACGAGCAGTACTTC. It translates to CASSPKTSGGPRTYEQYF.

The gene calls are TRBV10-3 and TRBJ1-2, with TRBD1 as a possible D gene (6 bases). The V and J ends lost 6 bases and 4 bases respectively, with 12 bases between them. This CDR3 is 13 amino acids long. In germline, CDR1 is ENHRY, CDR2 SYGVKD. CDR3 protein: CAISPRDTYGYTF. CDR3 nucleotide sequence: TGTGCCATCAGCCCCCGGGACACCTATGGCTACACCTTC.

The chain has TRBV7-9 and TRBJ2-7, with D perhaps matching TRBD2 (5 bases). The V and J ends lost 5 bases and 5 bases respectively, with 16 bases between them. Germline loops: CDR1 SEHNR, CDR2 FQNEAQ (reference sequence). CDR3 length equals 14 residues. The CDR3 protein is CASSQTSGPHEQYF. The CDR3 nucleotides read TGTGCCAGCAGCCAAACTAGTGGCCCCCACGAGCAGTACTTC.

CDR3 coding DNA: TGTGCCAGCACCCAAAGGGAGGACCTGGAAGCTTTCTTT. It encodes CASTQREDLEAFF. The chain combines TRBV11-2 with TRBJ1-1; D uncertain. Per germline, CDR1 SGHAT and CDR2 FQNNGV. V was clipped by 7 bases and J by 8 bases, with 17 bases between them. This CDR3 spans 13 amino acids.

The chain couples TRBV9 to TRBJ2-2, with 9 bases lining up with TRBD2. Trimming cost V 4 bases and J 5 bases; bases outside gene matches: 12. Germline V lookup: CDR1 SGDLS, CDR2 YYNGEE. The length of the CDR3 is 17 residues. The CDR3 bases are TGTGCCAGCAGCTCCGTGGCGGGGGGGCCGCGGACCGGGGAGCTGTTTTTT. Translation: CASSSVAGGPRTGELFF. Based on the CDR3 plus reference TRBV9 and TRBJ2-2, the full variable domain is DSGVTQTPKHLITATGQRVTLRCSPRSGDLSVYWYQQSLDQGLQFLIQYYNGEERAKGNILERFSAQQFPDLHSELNLSSLELGDSALYFCASSSVAGGPRTGELFFGEGSRLTVL.

The chain is built from TRBV29-1 and TRBJ2-6, with 7 bases aligning to TRBD1. The V and J ends lost 6 bases and 0 bases, in that order; junction bases with no gene match: 5. Per germline, CDR1 SQVTM and CDR2 ANQGSEA. The CDR3 totals 15 residues. This CDR3 is CSVWTGLSGANVLTF. CDR3 nucleotides: TGCAGCGTGTGGACAGGCCTCTCTGGGGCCAACGTCCTGACTTTC.

The rearrangement links TRBV29-1 to TRBJ2-5, with D possibly matching TRBD1 (6 bases). The J call may not be correct, given that the DNA end is closer to TRBJ2-7. Germline CDR1 and CDR2: SQVTM and ANQGSEA. The length of the CDR3 is 12 residues. CDR3 region: CRRGDRSYEQYF. The DNA for the CDR3 is TGCCGCAGGGGCGACAGAAGTTACGAGCAGTACTTC.

CDR3 sequence reads: CASSLESRDSPLHF. In nucleotides, the CDR3 is TGTGCCAGCAGCTTGGAAAGCCGTGATTCACCCCTCCACTTT. This chain joins TRBV5-4 and TRBJ1-6, with no clear D. This CDR3 contains 14 residues. Trimming took 0 bases from V and 8 from J, leaving 9 bases between them. Looked up from germline, CDR1 is SGHNT and CDR2 is YYREEE (reference sequence).

The V call is TRBV29-1, the J call TRBJ1-1; 9 positions agree with TRBD1. Germline V gene data show CDR1 as SQVTM and CDR2 as ANQGSEA. The CDR3 contains 14 residues. V trimming: 6 bases; J trimming: 5 bases; junction bases outside the gene matches: 10. This CDR3 reads CSVTIQGARTEAFF. In nucleotides, the CDR3 is TGCAGCGTCACCATACAGGGGGCGCGAACTGAAGCTTTCTTT.

This chain connects TRBV5-1 to TRBJ2-5, with D perhaps matching TRBD2 (6 bases). The CDR3 is 13 amino acids. CDR1 SGHRS and CDR2 YFSETQ come from the germline V gene. Deletions cut 0 bases from V and 5 bases from J, with 8 bases between. DNA of the CDR3: TGCGCCAGCAGCTTGGGACTAGACGAGACCCAGTACTTC. It translates to CASSLGLDETQYF. The full variable domain, completed using reference TRBV5-1 and TRBJ2-5, is KAGVTQTPRYLIKTRGQQVTLSCSPISGHRSVSWYQQTPGQGLQFLFEYFSETQRNKGNFPGRFSGRQFSNSRSEMNVSTLELGDSALYLCASSLGLDETQYFGPGTRLLVL.

This clone was picked up a small number of times. The gene calls are TRBV7-8 and TRBJ1-5; D is possibly TRBD1 (6 bases). V lost 5 bases to trimming and J lost 3 bases, with 20 bases between them. The CDR3 runs to 17 residues. Per germline, CDR1 SGHVS and CDR2 FQNEAQ. The CDR3 DNA reads as TGTGCCAGCAGCATCGGCACAGGGTATAGGAACAATCAGCCCCAGCATTTT. This sequence encodes CASSIGTGYRNNQPQHF.

The chain has TRBV4-1 and TRBJ1-2; TRBD1 matches 8 bases. CDR3 length: 18 amino acids. Germline CDR1 MGHRA, CDR2 YSYEKL. The V and J ends lost 0 bases and 7 bases, in that order; junction bases with no gene match: 16. The CDR3 region has the DNA TGCGCCAGCAGCCAAGATCAAGAGTATAGGACAGGGAAGGGTGGCTACACCTTC. Encoded protein: CASSQDQEYRTGKGGYTF.

The J gene is TRBJ2-5, the V gene TRBV9; D uncertain. Germline assignment: CDR1 SGDLS and CDR2 YYNGEE. The CDR3 spans 14 residues. Trimming shortened V by 4 bases and J by 4 bases, and 14 bases separated the two germline ends. CDR3 sequence (DNA): TGTGCCAGCAGCCCGGCGGCAGCCAGAGAGACCCAGTACTTC. Translating it yields CASSPAAARETQYF.

This chain links TRBV5-6 with TRBJ1-2; 7 nucleotides align to TRBD1. The V and J ends lost 4 bases and 3 bases, in that order; junction bases with no gene match: 15. The CDR3 length is 17 residues. Germline CDR1 is SGHDT and CDR2 is YYEEEE. This chain's CDR3 is CASSVGQASASYYGYTF. The DNA of the CDR3 is TGTGCCAGCAGCGTCGGACAGGCGAGTGCGTCCTACTATGGCTACACCTTC.

This chain uses TRBV5-6 with TRBJ2-7; 13 nucleotides match TRBD2. The trim removed 1 base at V and 5 bases at J, leaving 6 bases unmatched. CDR1 is SGHDT, CDR2 YYEEEE, per germline. This CDR3 has 16 residues. The CDR3: CASSLILAGGPHEQYF. For the CDR3, the DNA is TGTGCCAGCAGCTTGATACTAGCGGGGGGGCCCCACGAGCAGTACTTC.

The chain employs TRBV30 and TRBJ2-3; TRBD2 matches 8 bases. Germline values: CDR1 GTSNPN, CDR2 SVGIG (reference sequence). J gave up 5 bases and V 5 bases, and 12 bases lay outside the gene matches. The CDR3 runs 15 residues. The CDR3 coding sequence is TGTGCCTGGGGAACGGGGGGGCCGATGGGAGATACGCAGTATTTT. It yields the protein CAWGTGGPMGDTQYF.